A single sample is the source of the 14 T cell receptor beta chains below, sequenced in a study of memory CD4+ T cells and cytomegalovirus serostatus. Single viable CD3+CD4+CD8-CD45RO+ cells were sorted as the memory CD4+ T cells. TCRdb keeps only in-frame clones here, not all; method: immunoSEQ multiplex PCR. The repertoire holds under 55,000 clones, 83% seen once, with 2% in the top ten. Sequencing was carried out using memory CD4+ T cells from blood. These receptors were obtained from an adult in good health and CMV-seropositive.

About this clone itself: No conserved phenylalanine or tryptophan is present at the end of the CDR3, so a read error is the likely explanation. The DNA is left out, because the CDR3 cannot be placed on it with certainty; the CDR3 is given as TCRdb lists it. The gene calls are TRBV4-2 and TRBJ2-3; the table assigns TRBD1, which was not confirmed against the DNA. The CDR3 sequence runs 15 residues, both termini included. Germline assignment: CDR1 LGHNA and CDR2 YNFKEQ. The CDR3 sequence is CASSQSTGLEGSLIV.

This chain connects TRBV18 to TRBJ1-1; D is uncertain. Trimming pared 3 bases from V and 2 bases from J, leaving 10 bases between. Germline CDR1 KGHSH, CDR2 LQKENI. This CDR3 is 14 amino acids long. CDR3 in amino acids: CASSPVGSNTEAFF. As DNA, the CDR3 is TGTGCCAGCTCACCCGTTGGGTCCAACACTGAAGCTTTCTTT.

This clone appeared once. The V and J genes are TRBV9 and TRBJ2-2; D perhaps matches TRBD1 (6 bases). This CDR3 comprises 14 residues. Germline CDR1 is SGDLS and CDR2 is YYNGEE. Trimming took 10 bases from V and 5 from J, leaving 18 bases between them. In DNA, the CDR3 is TGTGCCTCAGCTCAGGGGTTAGGGACCGGGGAGCTGTTTTTT. Translating gives CASAQGLGTGELFF. The whole variable domain, filled in from reference TRBV9 and TRBJ2-2, reads DSGVTQTPKHLITATGQRVTLRCSPRSGDLSVYWYQQSLDQGLQFLIQYYNGEERAKGNILERFSAQQFPDLHSELNLSSLELGDSALYFCASAQGLGTGELFFGEGSRLTVL.

The chain uses TRBV5-6 and TRBJ2-3; 7 nucleotides agree with TRBD2. This CDR3 comprises 12 residues. Germline V gives CDR1 SGHDT, CDR2 YYEEEE. J lost 11 bases, V lost 4 bases, and 7 bases had no gene match. The CDR3 DNA sequence: TGTGCCAGCAGCCGAGTCGGGACTAAGCAGTATTTT. Its translation is CASSRVGTKQYF.

The CDR3 coding sequence is TGTGCCAGCAGAGAACAGGGAAACATTCAGTACTTC. Protein: CASREQGNIQYF. V is TRBV2 and J is TRBJ2-4; D is possibly TRBD1 (6 bases). V shed 6 bases and J shed 6 bases, with 9 bases lying between them. The CDR3 is made up of 12 amino acids. Germline V lookup: CDR1 SNHLY, CDR2 FYNNEI.

This clone was seen a handful of times. This chain links TRBV27 with TRBJ1-6; D call uncertain. The V end lost 5 bases, the J end lost 9 bases, and 11 bases lay between the germline ends. Germline values: CDR1 MNHEY, CDR2 SMNVEV (reference sequence). This CDR3 is 13 amino acids long. CDR3 nucleotide sequence: TGTGCCAGCAGTCCTCGCGCAGGTTCACCCCTCCACTTT. Protein: CASSPRAGSPLHF.

This chain links TRBV4-1 with TRBJ1-3; D is unresolved. The CDR3 contains 16 residues. Germline CDR1 reads MGHRA; CDR2 reads YSYEKL. V was trimmed by 4 bases and J by 0 bases, leaving 13 bases between them. The CDR3, as DNA: TGCGCCAGCAGCCTTACGGAAACTTACTCTGGAAACACCATATATTTT. It is translated as CASSLTETYSGNTIYF.

The genes are TRBV5-4 and TRBJ2-1; possibly TRBD2 for D (5 bases). The length of the CDR3 is 16 residues. Trimming pared 0 bases from V and 0 bases from J, leaving 10 bases between. Germline loops: CDR1 SGHNT, CDR2 YYREEE (reference sequence). The CDR3 DNA is TGTGCCAGCAGCTTGGGTTCTAGCAGCTCCTACAATGAGCAGTTCTTC. It is translated as CASSLGSSSSYNEQFF. Looking up the rest from reference TRBV5-4 and TRBJ2-1 gives the full variable domain: ETGVTQSPTHLIKTRGQQVTLRCSSQSGHNTVSWYQQALGQGPQFIFQYYREEENGRGNFPPRFSGLQFPNYSSELNVNALELDDSALYLCASSLGSSSSYNEQFFGPGTRLTVL.

This rearrangement joins TRBV18 to TRBJ2-7; D could derive from TRBD1 or TRBD2 (5 bases each). This CDR3 is built from 13 residues. Trimming shortened V by 10 bases and J by 1 base, and 14 bases separated the two germline ends. The V gene's germline CDR1 is KGHSH and CDR2 LQKENI. The CDR3 sequence: CATRGGPSYEQYF. As DNA, the CDR3 is TGTGCCACCCGGGGCGGTCCTTCCTACGAGCAGTACTTC.

V and J are TRBV30 and TRBJ1-5, with D possibly matching TRBD1 (5 bases). Germline V gene data show CDR1 as GTSNPN and CDR2 as SVGIG (reference sequence). The CDR3 contains 15 residues. The V end was cut by 0 bases, the J end by 9 bases, with 18 bases between. The DNA of the CDR3 is TGTGCCTGGAGTGTAAGGGGCGGGCATTGGGGGCCCCAGCATTTT. Its protein product is CAWSVRGGHWGPQHF.

V usage is TRBV30 and J usage is TRBJ2-3; D might be TRBD1 or TRBD2, each matching 5 bases. The germline gives CDR1 GTSNPN, CDR2 SVGIG (reference sequence). The CDR3 is 16 residues long. V was trimmed by 3 bases and J by 6 bases, leaving 22 bases between them. The DNA of the CDR3 is TGTGCCTGGAGGGACGCCGGGGCCACAGGTACGGATACGCAGTATTTT. This codes for CAWRDAGATGTDTQYF.

The genes are TRBV28 and TRBJ2-5; 12 nucleotides match TRBD2. Germline V gives CDR1 MDHEN, CDR2 SYDVKM. The length of the CDR3 is 17 residues. With 2 bases clipped from V and 3 bases from J, the junction kept 7 bases outside the gene matches. The CDR3 DNA reads TGTGCCAGCAGTTTACCCTTAACTAGCGGGAGGAAAGAGACCCAGTACTTC. Translation: CASSLPLTSGRKETQYF.

V and J are TRBV28 and TRBJ1-5; a weak D match, TRBD1 (6 bases). CDR1 is MDHEN and CDR2 is SYDVKM in the germline V gene. Trimming pared 7 bases from V and 2 bases from J, leaving 15 bases between. This CDR3 spans 15 amino acids. CDR3 in amino acids: CASTLTGARNQPQHF. CDR3 DNA: TGTGCCAGCACCCTGACAGGTGCGCGCAATCAGCCCCAGCATTTT.

V usage is TRBV4-3 and J usage is TRBJ1-3; D remains ambiguous. The V gene's germline CDR1 is LGHNA and CDR2 YSLEER. The V gene lost 0 bases and the J gene lost 0 bases, with 12 bases spanning the gap. This CDR3 has 17 residues. The chain's CDR3 is CASSQDSNYFSGNTIYF. The CDR3 DNA reads TGCGCCAGCAGCCAAGATAGTAACTACTTCTCTGGAAACACCATATATTTT.